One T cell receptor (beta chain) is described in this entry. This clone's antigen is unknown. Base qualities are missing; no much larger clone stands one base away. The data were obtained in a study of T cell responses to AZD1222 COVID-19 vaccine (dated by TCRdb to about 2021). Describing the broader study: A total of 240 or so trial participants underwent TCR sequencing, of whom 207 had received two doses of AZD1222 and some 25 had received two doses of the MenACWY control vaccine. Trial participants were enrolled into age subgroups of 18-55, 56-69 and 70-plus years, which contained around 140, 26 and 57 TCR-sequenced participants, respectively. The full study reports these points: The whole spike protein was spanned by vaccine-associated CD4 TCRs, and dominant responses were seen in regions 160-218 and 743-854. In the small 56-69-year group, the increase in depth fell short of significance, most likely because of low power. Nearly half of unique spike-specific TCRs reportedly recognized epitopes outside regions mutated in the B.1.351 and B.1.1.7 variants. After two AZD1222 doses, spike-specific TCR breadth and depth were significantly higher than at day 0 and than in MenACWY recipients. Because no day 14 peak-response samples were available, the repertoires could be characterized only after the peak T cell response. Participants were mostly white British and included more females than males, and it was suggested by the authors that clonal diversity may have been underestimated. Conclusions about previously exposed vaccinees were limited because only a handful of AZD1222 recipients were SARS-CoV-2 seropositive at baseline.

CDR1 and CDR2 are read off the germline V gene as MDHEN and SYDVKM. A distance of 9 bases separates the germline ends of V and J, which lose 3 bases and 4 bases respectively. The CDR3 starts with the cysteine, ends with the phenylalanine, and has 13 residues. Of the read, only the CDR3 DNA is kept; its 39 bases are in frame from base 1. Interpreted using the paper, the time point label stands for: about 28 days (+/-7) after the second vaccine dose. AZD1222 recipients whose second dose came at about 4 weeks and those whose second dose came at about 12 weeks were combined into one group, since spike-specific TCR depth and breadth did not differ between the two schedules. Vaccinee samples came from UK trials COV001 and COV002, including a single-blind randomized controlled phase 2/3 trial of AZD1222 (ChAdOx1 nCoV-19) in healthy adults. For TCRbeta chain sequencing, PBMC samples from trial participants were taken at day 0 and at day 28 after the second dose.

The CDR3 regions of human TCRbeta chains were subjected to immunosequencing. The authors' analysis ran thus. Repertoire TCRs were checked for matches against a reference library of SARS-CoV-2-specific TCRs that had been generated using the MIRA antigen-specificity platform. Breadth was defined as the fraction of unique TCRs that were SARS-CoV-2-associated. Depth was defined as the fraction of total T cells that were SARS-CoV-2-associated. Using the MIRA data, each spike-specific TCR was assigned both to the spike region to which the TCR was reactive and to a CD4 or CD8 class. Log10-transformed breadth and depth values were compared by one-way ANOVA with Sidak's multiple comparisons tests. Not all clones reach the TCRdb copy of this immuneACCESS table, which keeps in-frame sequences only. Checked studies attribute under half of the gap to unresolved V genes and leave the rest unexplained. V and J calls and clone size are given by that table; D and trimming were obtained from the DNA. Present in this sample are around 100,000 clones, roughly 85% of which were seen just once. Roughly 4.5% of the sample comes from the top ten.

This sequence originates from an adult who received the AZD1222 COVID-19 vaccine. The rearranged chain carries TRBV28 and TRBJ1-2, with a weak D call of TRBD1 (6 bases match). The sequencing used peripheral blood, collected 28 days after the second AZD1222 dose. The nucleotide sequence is TGTGCCAGCAGTTTTTACAGGGCCTATGGCTACACCTTC. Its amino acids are CASSFYRAYGYTF.